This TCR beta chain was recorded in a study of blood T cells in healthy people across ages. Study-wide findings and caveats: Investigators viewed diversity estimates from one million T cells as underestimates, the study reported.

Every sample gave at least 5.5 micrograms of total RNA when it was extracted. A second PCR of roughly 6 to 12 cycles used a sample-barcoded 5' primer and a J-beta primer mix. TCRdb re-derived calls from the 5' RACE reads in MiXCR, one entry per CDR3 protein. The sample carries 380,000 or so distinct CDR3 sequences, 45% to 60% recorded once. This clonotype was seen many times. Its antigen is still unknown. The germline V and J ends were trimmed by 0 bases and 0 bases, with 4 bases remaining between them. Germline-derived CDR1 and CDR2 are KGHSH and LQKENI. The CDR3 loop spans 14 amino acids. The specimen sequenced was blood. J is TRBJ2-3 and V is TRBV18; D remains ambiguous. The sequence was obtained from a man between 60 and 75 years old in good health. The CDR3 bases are TGTGCCAGCTCACCACCGGTTAGCACAGATACGCAGTATTTT. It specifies CASSPPVSTDTQYF. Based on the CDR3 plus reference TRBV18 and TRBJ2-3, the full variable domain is NAGVMQNPRHLVRRRGQEARLRCSPMKGHSHVYWYRQLPEEGLKFMVYLQKENIIDESGMPKERFSAEFPKEGPSILRIQQVVRGDSAAYFCASSPPVSTDTQYFGPGTRLTVL.